What follows are 16 T cell receptor beta chains derived from one specimen sequenced in a study of TIL therapy for anti-PD-1-resistant metastatic lung cancer. Time point: pre-treatment sample, taken before nivolumab and TIL therapy. This was the immunoSEQ v3 assay. Sequenced by immunoSEQ multiplex PCR; TCRdb stores in-frame clones only, minus some. This sample has tens of thousands of clones, with about 79% found just once. This specimen consisted of blood, obtained at baseline. The receptor set was obtained from a woman aged 30-79 years with non-small cell lung cancer.

V gene TRBV19 combines with J gene TRBJ1-1; D perhaps matches TRBD1 (5 bases). Germline lookup yields CDR1 LNHDA and CDR2 SQIVND (reference sequence). V lost 5 bases and J lost 1, with 11 bases in between. The CDR3 loop spans 14 amino acids. The CDR3 is CASSELGANTEAFF. In DNA form, the CDR3 reads TGTGCCAGTAGTGAGCTAGGGGCGAACACTGAAGCTTTCTTT.

The chain has TRBV5-6 and TRBJ2-3, with 8 bases lining up with TRBD2. With 0 bases clipped from V and 3 bases from J, the junction kept 6 bases outside the gene matches. The CDR3 contains 16 residues. Germline values: CDR1 SGHDT, CDR2 YYEEEE. The CDR3 nucleotides read TGTGCCAGCAGCTTGGTAGCGGGGAGCGGGACAGATACGCAGTATTTT. Its translation is CASSLVAGSGTDTQYF.

J is TRBJ2-3 and V is TRBV19; 7 nucleotides line up with TRBD2. Germline V gene lookup returns CDR1 LNHDA and CDR2 SQIVND (reference sequence). CDR3 length: 17 amino acids. The ends lost 5 bases at V and 4 bases at J; junction bases unmatched: 15. The CDR3 bases are TGTGCCAGTAGTCCCTCGGGAGAGCGGGGTGGGGCAGATACGCAGTATTTT. Encoded protein: CASSPSGERGGADTQYF. Drawing the rest from reference TRBV19 and TRBJ2-3, the complete variable domain is DGGITQSPKYLFRKEGQNVTLSCEQNLNHDAMYWYRQDPGQGLRLIYYSQIVNDFQKGDIAEGYSVSREKKESFPLTVTSAQKNPTAFYLCASSPSGERGGADTQYFGPGTRLTVL.

By frequency in the sample, this clone is medium-sized (0.01 to 0.1%). The J gene is TRBJ1-2, the V gene TRBV5-4, with 9 bases matching TRBD1. CDR1 and CDR2 from the germline V gene are SGHNT and YYREEE (reference sequence). The CDR3 runs to 14 residues. With 3 bases clipped from V and 7 bases from J, the junction kept 7 bases outside the gene matches. This CDR3 reads CASSSGQGMSGYTF. The CDR3 region has the DNA TGTGCCAGCAGCTCCGGACAGGGGATGAGTGGCTACACCTTC.

This sequence joins TRBV7-2 and TRBJ2-7, with 8 bases lining up with TRBD1. Germline V gene lookup returns CDR1 SGHTA and CDR2 FQGNSA. The CDR3 contains 16 residues. V shed 5 bases, J shed 2 bases, and the junction held 11 bases outside the gene matches. CDR3 sequence (DNA): TGTGCCAGCAGCCCCCGAACCCAGGGGGCAGCCTACGAGCAGTACTTC. Amino acids: CASSPRTQGAAYEQYF. The complete variable domain, with remaining parts taken from reference TRBV7-2 and TRBJ2-7, reads GAGVSQSPSNKVTEKGKDVELRCDPISGHTALYWYRQSLGQGLEFLIYFQGNSAPDKSGLPSDRFSAERTGGSVSTLTIQRTQQEDSAVYLCASSPRTQGAAYEQYFGPGTRLTVT.

The chain is built from TRBV18 and TRBJ1-1; 10 bases are shared with TRBD1. The CDR3 is made up of 17 amino acids. CDR1 and CDR2 from the germline V gene are KGHSH and LQKENI. Trimming took 2 bases from V and 3 from J; bases not matched to a gene: 9. The CDR3 here is CASSPAGTGVGDTEAFF. The CDR3 region has the DNA TGTGCCAGCTCACCAGCAGGGACAGGGGTGGGGGACACTGAAGCTTTCTTT.

The rearrangement uses TRBV5-1 and TRBJ2-3; TRBD1 matches at 8 bases. This CDR3 region has 16 residues. The V gene end was trimmed by 0 bases and the J gene end by 2 bases; junction bases not matched to a gene: 5. Germline V gene data show CDR1 as SGHRS and CDR2 as YFSETQ. The CDR3 DNA sequence: TGCGCCAGCAGCTTGGCAGGGGGCGGGATCACAGATACGCAGTATTTT. This sequence encodes CASSLAGGGITDTQYF.

The gene calls are TRBV14 and TRBJ2-2; D gene uncertain. V was clipped by 8 bases and J by 8 bases, with 15 bases between them. CDR3 length equals 13 residues. CDR1 and CDR2 from the germline V gene are SGHDN and FVKESK. CDR3 residues: CASARRPAGELFF. CDR3 sequence (DNA): TGTGCCAGCGCTCGGAGACCGGCGGGGGAGCTGTTTTTT.

The chain carries TRBV27 and TRBJ1-4; the D is unclear. The CDR3 has 17 residues. Germline V gives CDR1 MNHEY, CDR2 SMNVEV (reference sequence). The V and J ends lost 2 bases and 8 bases respectively, with 21 bases between them. The CDR3 DNA is TGTGCCAGCAGTTTAAGGCCCCCGTTTGGACTGGGAGAAAAACTGTTTTTT. Translating gives CASSLRPPFGLGEKLFF.

This chain joins TRBV30 and TRBJ1-5; D not certain. Germline CDR1 GTSNPN, CDR2 SVGIG (reference sequence). V gave up 2 bases and J gave up 0 bases, with 5 bases separating them. There are 13 residues in the CDR3. CDR3 bases: TGTGCCTGGAGTCTTAATAGCAATCAGCCCCAGCATTTT. This sequence encodes CAWSLNSNQPQHF.

The chain employs TRBV19 and TRBJ2-3; D remains ambiguous. This CDR3 has 13 amino acids. Deletions cut 5 bases from V and 0 bases from J, with 6 bases between. CDR1 and CDR2 from the germline V gene are LNHDA and SQIVND (reference sequence). The CDR3: CASSSISTDTQYF. The DNA for the CDR3 is TGTGCCAGTAGTTCTATTAGCACAGATACGCAGTATTTT.

The chain is built from TRBV11-2 and TRBJ2-1, with TRBD2 matching over 9 bases. Germline-derived CDR1 and CDR2 are SGHAT and FQNNGV. With V trimmed by 4 bases and J by 9 bases, 13 bases remained unmatched. The length of the CDR3 is 16 residues. The CDR3 reads CASSSLGVGGRVEQFF. The CDR3 region has the DNA TGTGCCAGCAGCTCCCTAGGGGTCGGCGGGAGGGTTGAGCAGTTCTTC.

The rearrangement links TRBV9 to TRBJ2-7; TRBD1 matches at 11 bases. V gave up 3 bases and J gave up 6 bases; unmatched junction bases: 5. Germline V gives CDR1 SGDLS, CDR2 YYNGEE. The CDR3 extends over 14 amino acids. CDR3: CASSAGQGASEQYF. The CDR3 region has the DNA TGTGCCAGCAGCGCTGGACAGGGGGCTAGCGAGCAGTACTTC.

The CDR3 sequence is CACEDRGRNTGELFF. The CDR3 DNA reads as TGTGCCTGCGAAGACAGGGGGAGGAACACCGGGGAGCTGTTTTTT. The V and J genes are TRBV6-1 and TRBJ2-2, with TRBD1 matching over 9 bases. The J segment lost 1 base and the V segment lost 11 bases, leaving 8 bases of the junction unmatched. The CDR3 has 15 residues. CDR1 is MNHNS, CDR2 SASEGT, per germline.

This chain joins TRBV5-4 and TRBJ1-2; D not certain. CDR1 and CDR2 (germline): SGHNT, YYREEE (reference sequence). The CDR3 runs to 13 residues. Between the trimmed V and J ends, which lost 3 bases and 2 bases, there was a span of 8 bases. The CDR3 is CASSSSLNYGYTF. Here the CDR3 DNA reads TGTGCCAGCAGCTCCTCCCTAAACTATGGCTACACCTTC.

This chain uses TRBV5-1 with TRBJ1-4; D is undetermined. The V gene's germline CDR1 is SGHRS and CDR2 YFSETQ. The CDR3 loop spans 14 amino acids. The germline V and J ends were trimmed by 4 bases and 0 bases, with 7 bases remaining between them. CDR3 sequence reads: CASSEDTTNEKLFF. CDR3 nucleotides: TGCGCCAGCAGCGAAGACACAACTAATGAAAAACTGTTTTTT.